This T cell receptor beta chain was documented in a study of blood T cell repertoires in COVID-19. Only in-frame clones appear in the TCRdb table, and some are missing; sequencing was by immunoSEQ multiplex PCR. This table has a few hundred thousand clones, 89% appearing once. This clone showed up just once. The length of the CDR3 is 16 residues. Germline CDR1 reads SEHNR; CDR2 reads FQNEAQ (reference sequence). V lost 7 bases and J lost 5; bases outside the gene matches: 14. The sequenced sample was PBMCs or T cells enriched from blood (not recorded which). The chain uses TRBV7-9 and TRBJ2-1, with 7 bases fitting TRBD2. The source is a woman in her thirties or forties who had recovered from COVID-19. The CDR3 protein is CASTSFRDYDHNEQFF. The DNA for the CDR3 is TGTGCCAGCACCTCATTCCGGGACTATGATCACAATGAGCAGTTCTTC.